The entry below describes one T cell receptor beta chain. The record originates from a study of shared clonotypes between healthy human individuals. Donors comprised healthy HIV-negative adults lacking recent acute infections or vaccinations. Trimming removed 7 bases from V and 0 bases from J, with 12 bases in between. CDR3 size: 15 residues. The germline gives CDR1 MDHEN, CDR2 SYDVKM. At a deep level, the assay was run. This table comes from immunoSEQ multiplex PCR, and its TCRdb copy is limited to in-frame clones, with some not included. The sample carries 450,000 to 500,000 clones, over 60% recorded once.

The TCR sequence derives from a woman in her thirties or forties in good health. Some clones in this sample may be carry-over from other donors' samples. The V and J genes are TRBV28 and TRBJ2-2, with D possibly being TRBD2 (6 bases). The sequencing sample was made of PBMCs. CDR3 protein: CASIGLQTNTGELFF. The CDR3 region has the DNA TGTGCCAGCATCGGACTACAAACGAACACCGGGGAGCTGTTTTTT.